The clone carrying this T cell receptor beta chain has a count of ten or more. The V segment lost 5 bases and the J segment 4 bases; nucleotides outside the gene matches: 3. Per germline, CDR1 SGHAT and CDR2 FQNNGV. The CDR3 covers 13 residues. This entry comes from a study of T-cell memory formation after mild COVID-19. In TCRdb, the 5' RACE reads were re-called with MiXCR into one record per CDR3 protein. The data hold about 340,000 distinct CDR3 sequences, with more than 20% observed a single time. The receptor was derived from a man aged 18 to 30 who had mild COVID-19 (a few samples of this study predate the infection). Cell type and time point are not known. Sequenced sample: PBMCs or a T cell subset sorted from them (not recorded which). The genes are TRBV11-2 and TRBJ1-1; 8 nucleotides line up with TRBD1. CDR3 sequence reads: CASSPDRGTEAFF. The CDR3, as DNA: TGTGCCAGCAGCCCTGACAGGGGCACTGAAGCTTTCTTT.